This is a list of T cell receptor beta chains from one sample in a study of T cell responses to AZD1222 COVID-19 vaccine. The assay was immunoSEQ multiplex PCR, and TCRdb's table has in-frame clones only and misses some. The data show about 110,000 clones, approximately 92% seen once. The sample here was peripheral blood, taken 28 days after the second AZD1222 dose. These receptors came from an adult who received the AZD1222 COVID-19 vaccine. Both conserved end residues are trimmed from each CDR3.

j_call v_call cdr3_aa
TRBJ2-5 TRBV28 ASSAPDRDQETQY
TRBJ1-1 TRBV12-5 ASGLQENTEAF
TRBJ2-7 TRBV3-1/TRBV3-2 ASSQLGGGGNSYEQY
TRBJ1-2 TRBV4-1 ASSHGQVLDGYT
TRBJ2-2 TRBV19 ASSIGANTGELF
TRBJ1-2 TRBV19 ASAQEINYGYT
TRBJ1-1 TRBV6-5 ASSYSGSLNTEAF
TRBJ2-7 TRBV5-1 ASSLGSGTSYEQY
TRBJ1-1 TRBV5-7 ASSLPLRGGTEAF
TRBJ1-1 TRBV5-5 ASSWGTLGAEAF
TRBJ2-7 TRBV11-3 ALAETYEQY
TRBJ2-1 TRBV21-1 ASLRTGGDNEQF
TRBJ2-3 TRBV6-5 ASSLRDRGPDTQY
TRBJ2-7 TRBV27 ASSFGQGGAGEQY
TRBJ2-7 TRBV19 ASSIDTTGEQY
TRBJ1-1 TRBV9 ASSPPWGGPNTEAF
TRBJ1-4 TRBV18 ASSPPRSGVEKLF
TRBJ1-5 TRBV7-8 ASSLGDSNQPQH
TRBJ1-1 TRBV28 ASRSTTGGGTEAF